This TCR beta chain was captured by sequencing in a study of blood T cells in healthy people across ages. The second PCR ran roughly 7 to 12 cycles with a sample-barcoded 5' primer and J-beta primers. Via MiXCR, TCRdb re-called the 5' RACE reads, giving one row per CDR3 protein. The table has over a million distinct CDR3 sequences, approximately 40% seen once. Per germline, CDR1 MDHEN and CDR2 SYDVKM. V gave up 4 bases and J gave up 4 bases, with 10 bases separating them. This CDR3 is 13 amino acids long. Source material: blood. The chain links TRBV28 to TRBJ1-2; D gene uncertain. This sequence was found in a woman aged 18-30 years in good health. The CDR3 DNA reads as TGTGCCAGCAGTTCCGACACACGCTATGGCTACACCTTC. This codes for CASSSDTRYGYTF.